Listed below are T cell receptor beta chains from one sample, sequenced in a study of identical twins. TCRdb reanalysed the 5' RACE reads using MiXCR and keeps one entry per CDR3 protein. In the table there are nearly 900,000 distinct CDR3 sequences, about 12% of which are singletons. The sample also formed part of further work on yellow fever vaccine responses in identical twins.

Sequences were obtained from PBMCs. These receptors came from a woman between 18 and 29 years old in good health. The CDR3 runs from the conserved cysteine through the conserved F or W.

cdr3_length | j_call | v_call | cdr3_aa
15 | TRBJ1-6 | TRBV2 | CASTQEGDQGSPLHF
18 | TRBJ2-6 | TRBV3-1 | CASSQTGSTLSGANVLTF
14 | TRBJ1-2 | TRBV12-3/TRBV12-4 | CASRPRDRVDGYTF
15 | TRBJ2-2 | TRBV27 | CASSLFDSSTGELFF
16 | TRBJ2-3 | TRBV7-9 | CASSLRRGWDTDTQYF
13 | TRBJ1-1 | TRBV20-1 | CSAGIQGNTEAFF
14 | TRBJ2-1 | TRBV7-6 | CASSSDQQGGEQFF
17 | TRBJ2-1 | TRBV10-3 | CAISESGTSGRESEQFF
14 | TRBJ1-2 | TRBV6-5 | CASSYGRGQGGYTF
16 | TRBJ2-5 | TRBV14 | CASSHRLALTSETQYF
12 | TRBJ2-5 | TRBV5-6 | CASSFSDGTQYF
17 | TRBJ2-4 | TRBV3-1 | CASSLGLAGLAKNIQYF
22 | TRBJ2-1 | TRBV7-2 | CASSYNPAGQGRGKGTDNEQFF
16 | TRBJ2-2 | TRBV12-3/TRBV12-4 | CASSLESQGYTGELFF
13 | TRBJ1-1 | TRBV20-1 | CSARDPGPTEAFF
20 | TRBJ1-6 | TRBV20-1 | CSARETGTRLFGAYNSPLHF
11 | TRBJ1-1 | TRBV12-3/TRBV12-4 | CASSSRGHAFF
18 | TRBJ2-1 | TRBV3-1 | CAFCFVLSGTGMGNEQFF
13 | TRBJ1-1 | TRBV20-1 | CSALGQRNTEAFF
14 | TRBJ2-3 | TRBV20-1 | CSARVEEGTDTQYF
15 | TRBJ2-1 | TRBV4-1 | CASSQAGTGGLSQFF
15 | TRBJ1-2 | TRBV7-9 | CASSLDGPRSRGYTF
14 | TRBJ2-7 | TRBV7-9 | CASSPLPGTVEQYF
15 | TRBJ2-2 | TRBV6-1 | CASTRDRVGGGELFF
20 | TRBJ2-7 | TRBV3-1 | CASSPRAGTGSAPLSYEQYF
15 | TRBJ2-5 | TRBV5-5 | CASSLLQTHQETQYF
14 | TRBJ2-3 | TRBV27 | CASSLVRNTDTQYF
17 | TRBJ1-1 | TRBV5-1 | CASSSNAGHHGDTEAFF
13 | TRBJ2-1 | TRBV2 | CASRNEGANEQFF
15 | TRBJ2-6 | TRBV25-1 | CASSEQGSGANVLTF
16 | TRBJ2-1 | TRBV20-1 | CSAESGLADLYNEQFF
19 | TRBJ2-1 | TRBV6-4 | CASSDSSRQAGGSYNEQFF
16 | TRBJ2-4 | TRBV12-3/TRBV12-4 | CASSFGGNLAKNIQYF
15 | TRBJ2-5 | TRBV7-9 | CASSRSAHREETQYF
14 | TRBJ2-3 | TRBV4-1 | CASSQEGLLDTQYF
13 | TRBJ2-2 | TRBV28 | CASSPGQGLELFF
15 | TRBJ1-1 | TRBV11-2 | CASSPRLGVYTEAFF
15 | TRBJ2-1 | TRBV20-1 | CSARKVAGGVYEQFF
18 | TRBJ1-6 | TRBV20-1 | CSARGGQGISSSGSPLHF
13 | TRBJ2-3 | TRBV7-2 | CASSLRAADTQYF
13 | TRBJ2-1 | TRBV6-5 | CASSYSGANEQFF
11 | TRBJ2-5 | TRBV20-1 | CSVSSQETQYF
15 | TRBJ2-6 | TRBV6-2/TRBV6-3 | CASSYGGAGANVLTF
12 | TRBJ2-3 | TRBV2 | CASSFSDSTQYF
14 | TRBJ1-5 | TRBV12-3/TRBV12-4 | CASNPTGLNQPQHF
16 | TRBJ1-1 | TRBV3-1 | CASSPGTGGANTEAFF
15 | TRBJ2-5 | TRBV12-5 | CASGPLWGQQETQYF
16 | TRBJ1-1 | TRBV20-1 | CSARDGGTATNTEAFF
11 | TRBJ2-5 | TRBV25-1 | CASSVSETQYF
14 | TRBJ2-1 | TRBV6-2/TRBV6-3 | CASSGPPGFHEQFF
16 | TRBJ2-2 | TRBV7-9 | CASSPPEADATGELFF
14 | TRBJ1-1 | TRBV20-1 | CSATNAVTNTEAFF